Presented here are 5 T cell receptor beta chains from one specimen sequenced in a study of shared clonotypes between healthy human individuals. The data were produced by immunoSEQ multiplex PCR, yet TCRdb's version contains in-frame clones alone and is incomplete. The data contain some 1.5 million clones, 96% of them singletons. The source material was naive CD4+ T cells sorted from blood. Regarding subset: CD45RA+ positively selected. The source is a young man in good health.

The chain is built from TRBV15 and TRBJ1-3; D perhaps matches TRBD1 (5 bases). CDR3 length: 19 amino acids. Germline CDR1 LNHNV, CDR2 YYDKDF (reference sequence). The ends were cut back, 0 bases at V and 0 bases at J, with 18 bases in the middle. The CDR3 coding sequence is TGTGCCACCAGCAGAGATTTATCCAGGACATTCTTCTCTGGAAACACCATATATTTT. Protein sequence: CATSRDLSRTFFSGNTIYF.

Concerning this clone: At the DNA level, this CDR3 is encoded by other sequences in the same sample as well. The chain recombines TRBV5-5 with TRBJ2-7; 11 bases align to TRBD2. J gave up 4 bases and V 2 bases, and 2 bases lay outside the gene matches. Germline values: CDR1 SGHKS, CDR2 YYEKEE (reference sequence). CDR3 length: 14 residues. CDR3 DNA sequence: TGTGCCAGCAGCTTTACTAGCGGGAGTTACGAGCAGTACTTC. Translation gives CASSFTSGSYEQYF.

V usage is TRBV30 and J usage is TRBJ1-3; D not certain. Germline values: CDR1 GTSNPN, CDR2 SVGIG (reference sequence). The CDR3 length is 14 residues. Trimming shortened V by 4 bases and J by 2 bases, and 12 bases separated the two germline ends. As DNA, the CDR3 is TGTGCCTGGACGACGTCGGGGACTGGAAACACCATATATTTT. It specifies CAWTTSGTGNTIYF.

The CDR3 nucleotides read TGTGCCAGCAGCTTAGCCGGCCAGCGGGATAGGAATGAGCAGTTCTTC. It yields the protein CASSLAGQRDRNEQFF. The chain recombines TRBV11-3 with TRBJ2-1; TRBD2 agrees at 7 bases. The V and J ends lost 1 base and 7 bases, in that order; junction bases with no gene match: 10. This CDR3 region has 16 residues. Germline values: CDR1 SGHNT, CDR2 YENEEA.

The V gene is TRBV28, the J gene TRBJ2-7, with 8 bases lining up with TRBD2. Germline assignment: CDR1 MDHEN and CDR2 SYDVKM. V lost 8 bases, J lost 4 bases, and 7 bases stayed unmatched. CDR3 length: 13 amino acids. CDR3 loop: CASAPGGPYEQYF. CDR3 bases: TGTGCCAGCGCCCCGGGAGGGCCGTACGAGCAGTACTTC. Filled out from reference TRBV28 and TRBJ2-7, the complete variable domain reads DVKVTQSSRYLVKRTGEKVFLECVQDMDHENMFWYRQDPGLGLRLIYFSYDVKMKEKGDIPEGYSVSREKKERFSLILESASTNQTSMYLCASAPGGPYEQYFGPGTRLTVT.